Each of the 14 T cell receptor beta chains below was sequenced from the same sample in a study of blood T cell repertoires in COVID-19. Assay: immunoSEQ multiplex PCR; the TCRdb copy retains only in-frame clones and omits some. Among about 110,000 clones listed, roughly 88% were seen once. Sequencing was performed on peripheral blood. The receptor source for this set is a woman aged 70 to 79 who had recovered from COVID-19.

The chain uses TRBV6-4 and TRBJ1-1, with D possibly being TRBD1 (5 bases). The germline V and J ends were trimmed by 4 bases and 4 bases, with 10 bases remaining between them. Germline lookup yields CDR1 MRHNA and CDR2 SNTAGT. This CDR3 spans 13 amino acids. CDR3 DNA: TGTGCCAGCAGTGCTTCAGGGCGCACTGAAGCTTTCTTT. Encoded protein: CASSASGRTEAFF.

The gene calls are TRBV29-1 and TRBJ2-7, with TRBD2 matching 7 bases. The CDR3 length is 13 residues. Unmatched junction bases numbered 7, after V lost 4 bases and J lost 4 bases. Germline V CDR1 and CDR2: SQVTM, ANQGSEA. CDR3 coding DNA: TGCAGCGTTGTGGCGGGAGTGAGATACGAGCAGTACTTC. As protein: CSVVAGVRYEQYF.

The chain links TRBV12-3 or TRBV12-4 to TRBJ1-5; 8 nucleotides line up with TRBD1. The ends lost 7 bases at V and 6 bases at J; junction bases unmatched: 5. The CDR3 spans 13 residues. CDR3 coding DNA: TGTGCCAGCAATAACAGGGGGACTCAGCCCCAGCATTTT. Its translation is CASNNRGTQPQHF.

In its sample, this clone was seen a few times. CDR3 loop: CATSDMGTGVNEQFF. The CDR3 bases are TGTGCCACCAGTGATATGGGGACAGGGGTCAATGAGCAGTTCTTC. J is TRBJ2-1 and V is TRBV24-1, with 10 bases lining up with TRBD1. CDR1 and CDR2 from the germline V gene are KGHDR and SFDVKD. The CDR3 is 15 amino acids. V shed 3 bases, J shed 6 bases, and the junction held 4 bases outside the gene matches.

The rearrangement links TRBV5-1 to TRBJ2-1; 7 bases are shared with TRBD1. CDR3 size: 16 residues. V gave up 0 bases and J gave up 8 bases; unmatched junction bases: 11. Germline assignment: CDR1 SGHRS and CDR2 YFSETQ. The CDR3 DNA is TGCGCCAGCAGCTTGGGGGGCCACAGGGGTAGGTATGAGCAGTTCTTC. It encodes CASSLGGHRGRYEQFF.

The chain uses TRBV10-3 and TRBJ1-5; 7 bases map to TRBD1. The CDR3 totals 16 residues. Per germline, CDR1 ENHRY and CDR2 SYGVKD. Unmatched junction bases numbered 11, after V lost 0 bases and J lost 9 bases. DNA of the CDR3: TGTGCCATCAGTGAGTCTTACGGACAGGTTAGGCCGCCCCAGCATTTT. Its translation: CAISESYGQVRPPQHF.

CDR3 coding DNA: TGTGCTAGTGGTTTGCCGGAGCAGCCCCAGCATTTT. It yields the protein CASGLPEQPQHF. V gene TRBV12-5 combines with J gene TRBJ1-5; no clear D gene. This CDR3 spans 12 amino acids. The ends were cut back, 2 bases at V and 7 bases at J, with 6 bases in the middle. Per germline, CDR1 LGHNT and CDR2 FRNRAP.

CDR3 sequence: CASSPRGQSYEQYF. CDR3 in DNA: TGTGCCAGTAGTCCACGCGGACAGTCCTACGAGCAGTACTTC. The V call is TRBV19, the J call TRBJ2-7, with D maybe TRBD1 (6 bases). CDR1 LNHDA and CDR2 SQIVND come from the germline V gene (reference sequence). This CDR3 is built from 14 residues. Trimming took off 5 bases at V and 1 base at J, with 12 bases between the two ends.

The table lists this clone with a few counts. The chain uses TRBV30 and TRBJ2-2, with TRBD2 matching 10 bases. The CDR3 extends over 14 amino acids. CDR1 and CDR2 from the germline V gene are GTSNPN and SVGIG (reference sequence). J lost 5 bases, V lost 5 bases, and 5 bases had no gene match. CDR3 region: CAWRLAGATGELFF. DNA for the CDR3: TGTGCCTGGCGGCTAGCGGGAGCTACCGGGGAGCTGTTTTTT.

The CDR3 DNA is TGTGCCAGCAGTGAATACGGGGGGCGGAGAGTGGATGGCTACACCTTC. Translation: CASSEYGGRRVDGYTF. This chain joins TRBV25-1 and TRBJ1-2; a possible D gene is TRBD1 (6 bases). CDR1 and CDR2 (germline): MGHDK, SYGVNS. V lost 0 bases and J lost 6, with 17 bases in between. The CDR3 is 16 residues long.

The J gene is TRBJ2-7, the V gene TRBV5-1; 12 positions match TRBD2. CDR3 length: 15 residues. The V segment lost 4 bases and the J segment 2 bases; nucleotides outside the gene matches: 4. Looked up from germline, CDR1 is SGHRS and CDR2 is YFSETQ. The CDR3: CASSGTSGSPYEQYF. Here the CDR3 DNA reads TGCGCCAGCAGCGGGACTAGCGGGTCCCCCTACGAGCAGTACTTC.

The chain employs TRBV18 and TRBJ2-2; TRBD1 might be the D (6 bases). The CDR3 covers 15 residues. CDR1 is KGHSH, CDR2 LQKENI, per germline. The V gene lost 0 bases and the J gene lost 5 bases, with 10 bases spanning the gap. CDR3 sequence: CASSPPGRGTGELFF. In DNA form, the CDR3 reads TGTGCCAGCTCACCACCGGGCAGGGGAACCGGGGAGCTGTTTTTT.

The chain carries TRBV5-4 and TRBJ2-7; 10 bases match TRBD2. CDR3 length: 15 amino acids. V shed 0 bases, J shed 5 bases, and the junction held 5 bases outside the gene matches. Germline V gene lookup returns CDR1 SGHNT and CDR2 YYREEE (reference sequence). The CDR3 loop is CASSLVLAGPHEQYF. CDR3 nucleotide sequence: TGTGCCAGCAGCTTGGTACTAGCGGGGCCTCACGAGCAGTACTTC.

V usage is TRBV27 and J usage is TRBJ2-7, with a tentative D call TRBD1 (5 bases). Trimming removed 2 bases from V and 0 bases from J, with 5 bases in between. The CDR3 length is 13 residues. CDR1 and CDR2 (germline): MNHEY, SMNVEV (reference sequence). The chain's CDR3 is CASSLRGSYEQYF. In nucleotides, the CDR3 is TGTGCCAGCAGTTTAAGGGGCTCCTACGAGCAGTACTTC.